These T cell receptor beta chains were read from a single sample in a study of blood T cell repertoires in COVID-19. Some clones are missing from TCRdb's copy, which holds only in-frame ones; the method was immunoSEQ multiplex PCR. Counted here are approximately 150,000 clones, about 81% occurring once; the ten biggest clones make up 9.5% to 11%. Sequenced material: peripheral blood. The source is a man aged 55 to 69 with active or convalescent COVID-19. Both conserved end residues are part of each CDR3. The order of the fields is J gene, clone size, V gene, D gene, CDR3 DNA, CDR3 protein. A D gene is named only where the DNA matches it firmly. Not every row has a clone size; where given, it reads once, few, many or a size class.

TRBJ2-7,NA,TRBV18,TRBD1,TGTGCCAGCTCACCTCTCGGACAGGGGGCGGTTGAGCAGTACTTC,CASSPLGQGAVEQYF
TRBJ2-2,NA,TRBV2,NA,TGTGCCAGCAGTTTACAGGGGAACACCGGGGAGCTGTTTTTT,CASSLQGNTGELFF
TRBJ1-2,few,TRBV7-2,NA,TGTGCCAGCAGCGGAGCGAACAGGGCTTACGGCTACACCTTC,CASSGANRAYGYTF
TRBJ2-1,NA,TRBV29-1,NA,TGCAGCGGGAGGACCAACTACAATGAGCAGTTCTTC,CSGRTNYNEQFF
TRBJ1-2,NA,TRBV11-1,TRBD1,TGTGCCAGCAGCCCAGGGACAGCTAACTATGGCTACACCTTC,CASSPGTANYGYTF
TRBJ1-4,few,TRBV9,TRBD1,TGTGCCAGCAGCCCCATGACAGGGGTAAATGAAAAACTGTTTTTT,CASSPMTGVNEKLFF
TRBJ2-7,few,TRBV19,NA,TGTGCCAGTAGTGAGACAGCAAAGGCCCCCTACGAGCAGTACTTC,CASSETAKAPYEQYF
TRBJ2-2,NA,TRBV7-2,TRBD1,TGTGCCAGCAGCTTCCCCGGGACAGTCAGCACCGGGGAGCTGTTTTTT,CASSFPGTVSTGELFF
TRBJ2-1,NA,TRBV28,TRBD2,TGTGCCAGCAGTCCCGGGAGTAGCGGGAGCACTTTCTACAATGAGCAGTTCTTC,CASSPGSSGSTFYNEQFF
TRBJ1-2,NA,TRBV7-9,NA,TGTGCCAGCAGCTTAGCCGGGAACTATGGCTACACCTTC,CASSLAGNYGYTF
TRBJ1-2,NA,TRBV5-1,TRBD1,TGCGCCAGCAGCTTAGGGGGACAGGGAAAGATCGGCTACACCTTC,CASSLGGQGKIGYTF
TRBJ2-1,NA,TRBV23-1,TRBD2,TGCGCCAGCAGTCAAACTACTTTCACTAGCGGTCCCTACAATGAGCAGTTCTTC,CASSQTTFTSGPYNEQFF
TRBJ2-3,NA,TRBV5-4,NA,TGTGCCAGCAGCACCCCCGAGGCCCCCGATACGCAGTATTTT,CASSTPEAPDTQYF
TRBJ2-2,once,TRBV7-9,TRBD2,TGTGCCAGCAGCTTACGGGGGGACGGGGAGCTGTTTTTT,CASSLRGDGELFF
TRBJ1-6,few,TRBV18,NA,TGTGCCAGCTCACCAGGGCAGCCCCATAATTCACCCCTCCACTTT,CASSPGQPHNSPLHF
TRBJ1-1,NA,TRBV5-1,TRBD1,TGCGCCAGCAGCCCAGGGACAGGGAACACTGAAGCTTTCTTT,CASSPGTGNTEAFF
TRBJ2-1,NA,TRBV5-1,NA,TGCGCCAGCAGCTTGGACGGGACTTCCTACAATGAGCAGTTCTTC,CASSLDGTSYNEQFF
TRBJ1-2,NA,TRBV11-2,NA,TGTGCCAGCAGCTCCCCTTGGAGGGGACTCGGCTACACCTTC,CASSSPWRGLGYTF
TRBJ2-3,NA,TRBV3-1/TRBV3-2,TRBD2,TGTGCCAGCAGCCCCCAGGCGGGAGGGGGCACAGATACGCAGTATTTT,CASSPQAGGGTDTQYF
TRBJ2-1,NA,TRBV18,TRBD2,TGTGCCAGCTCACCACCGTCTAGCGGGACTGAGCAGTTCTTC,CASSPPSSGTEQFF
TRBJ1-2,NA,TRBV11-2,NA,TGTGCCAGCAGCTTAGCGGTTGGAGGGTCCCTCTATGGCTACACCTTC,CASSLAVGGSLYGYTF
TRBJ2-1,NA,TRBV29-1,TRBD2,TGCAGCGCCCCACTAGCGGGAGGGTACAATGAGCAGTTCTTC,CSAPLAGGYNEQFF
TRBJ1-3,NA,TRBV9,TRBD1,TGTGCCAGCAGCCCTGCCGGGACAGGATTCCTCTCTGGAAACACCATATATTTT,CASSPAGTGFLSGNTIYF
TRBJ1-3,NA,TRBV5-1,TRBD1,TGCGCCAGCAGCTACCAGACAGGGTCGGGAAACACCATATATTTT,CASSYQTGSGNTIYF
TRBJ2-5,NA,TRBV6-5,NA,TGTGCCAGCAGGTCGACACAAGAGACCCAGTACTTC,CASRSTQETQYF
TRBJ1-1,NA,TRBV18,TRBD1,TGTGCCAGCGGATTGACAGGGACGGCTGAAGCTTTCTTT,CASGLTGTAEAFF
TRBJ1-2,NA,TRBV7-2,NA,TGTGCCAGCAGCTTAGCGATCGGACAGATCGGCTATGGCTACACCTTC,CASSLAIGQIGYGYTF
TRBJ2-1,NA,TRBV28,TRBD2,TGTGCCAGCAGTTCGGCACTAGCGGGAGTTGTGAATGGGCAGTTCTTC,CASSSALAGVVNGQFF
TRBJ1-4,NA,TRBV25-1,TRBD1,TGTGCCAGTAGACAGGGGAAGGAAAAACTGTTTTTT,CASRQGKEKLFF
TRBJ1-5,NA,TRBV28,NA,TGTGCCAGCAGTATGGGGACAATTAGCAATCAGCCCCAGCATTTT,CASSMGTISNQPQHF
TRBJ1-5,few,TRBV28,TRBD1,TGTGCCAGCAGCACAGGACAGGGAAGCAATCAGCCCCAGCATTTT,CASSTGQGSNQPQHF
TRBJ1-2,NA,TRBV12-3/TRBV12-4,TRBD1,TGTGCCAGCAATCCGACAGGGAGCTATGGCTACACCTTC,CASNPTGSYGYTF
TRBJ1-4,NA,TRBV6-5,TRBD1,TGTGCCAGCAGTACACAGGGGGTTGTTAATGAAAAACTGTTTTTT,CASSTQGVVNEKLFF
TRBJ1-6,NA,TRBV11-2,NA,TGTGCCAGCAGCTTAGGGACAGTTAATTCACCCCTCCACTTT,CASSLGTVNSPLHF
TRBJ2-5,NA,TRBV5-1,NA,TGCGCCAGCAGCGAGGGTGGCGGGGAGACCCAGTACTTC,CASSEGGGETQYF
TRBJ2-4,NA,TRBV12-3/TRBV12-4,TRBD1,TGTGCCAGCAGTCTGGGACAGGGAAACATTCAGTACTTC,CASSLGQGNIQYF
TRBJ1-1,once,TRBV29-1,NA,TGCAGCACCCACTATGGGGGCCCGAACACTGAAGCTTTCTTT,CSTHYGGPNTEAFF
TRBJ2-1,NA,TRBV18,TRBD2,TGTGCCAGCCGACCGGCACTAGCGGGATACAATGAGCAGTTCTTC,CASRPALAGYNEQFF
TRBJ2-3,NA,TRBV2,TRBD2,TGTGCCAGTTTAGCGGGGGGGCCGGGAGATACGCAGTATTTT,CASLAGGPGDTQYF
TRBJ2-7,NA,TRBV6-5,NA,TGTGCCAGCAGGGGGCAGGGTCGCTACGAGCAGTACTTC,CASRGQGRYEQYF
TRBJ2-1,NA,TRBV9,TRBD1,TGTGCCAGCGGCGAACGACAGGGGGCTTCCTACAATGAGCAGTTCTTC,CASGERQGASYNEQFF
TRBJ1-1,NA,TRBV6-5,NA,TGTGCCAGCACTGCGGTCACTGAAGCTTTCTTT,CASTAVTEAFF
TRBJ1-1,NA,TRBV10-1,TRBD1,TGCGCCACCACGGGACAGGCGAACACTGAAGCTTTCTTT,CATTGQANTEAFF
TRBJ2-2,NA,TRBV7-2,TRBD2,TGTGCCAGCAGCCGCCTAGCGGGAGACACCGGGGAGCTGTTTTTT,CASSRLAGDTGELFF
TRBJ1-4,NA,TRBV5-4,TRBD1,TGTGCCAGCAGCTTGCGACAGGGCGCTGAAAAACTGTTTTTT,CASSLRQGAEKLFF
TRBJ1-1,NA,TRBV5-1,NA,TGCGCCAGCAGCTTGGAATCCACAGGTAACACTGAAGCTTTCTTT,CASSLESTGNTEAFF
TRBJ2-1,once,TRBV5-8,NA,TGTGCCAGCAGCTTGGCTGGTAGGGGGTTTGAGCAGTTCTTC,CASSLAGRGFEQFF
TRBJ1-6,NA,TRBV2,TRBD1,TGTGCCAGCAGTGTAAGGGACAGGGGAATCTCCTATAATTCACCCCTCCACTTT,CASSVRDRGISYNSPLHF
TRBJ1-5,NA,TRBV2,TRBD1,TGTGCCAGCAGTGGGGGACAGGGCCCCAATCAGCCCCAGCATTTT,CASSGGQGPNQPQHF
TRBJ1-6,once,TRBV6-6,TRBD1,TGTGCCAGCAGTTCTGACAGGGCATATTCACCCCTCCACTTT,CASSSDRAYSPLHF
TRBJ1-1,few,TRBV6-5,NA,TGTGCCAGCAGGAACAGGGAAAACACTGAAGCTTTCTTT,CASRNRENTEAFF